The clone carrying this TCR beta chain has more than one count but fewer than ten. What it binds is not known. These data are taken from a study of CD8 T cells in ankylosing spondylitis. General observations from the study: Both synovial fluid and blood in reactive arthritis had previously been reported to carry some motif variants. A TCR beta motif made of about 8 highly homologous variants seemed typical of ankylosing spondylitis blood. Clones linked to disease were reported to show significant enrichment in matched ankylosing spondylitis synovial fluid. CD8+ cells made up the disease-linked clones, which were relatively rare in peripheral blood.

Using quantitative 5'-RACE with molecular barcodes, the authors made TCR beta libraries. TCRdb re-analysed the 5' RACE reads in MiXCR, keeping a single row per CDR3 protein. Of over 450,000 distinct CDR3 sequences in the sample, about an eighth are singletons; the top ten hold around 7%. The V and J ends lost 3 bases and 3 bases respectively, with 6 bases between them. The germline V gene encodes CDR1 SGHRS and CDR2 YFSETQ. There are 12 residues in the CDR3. This TCR came from a male donor with ankylosing spondylitis. Material: blood, either unsorted or a sorted T cell fraction (not recorded which). The V and J genes are TRBV5-1 and TRBJ1-1; unclear D gene. For the CDR3, the DNA is TGCGCCAGCAGCTCCGAGTACACTGAAGCTTTCTTT. Translated: CASSSEYTEAFF.